This T cell receptor beta chain was observed in a study of identical twins. As concerns this clonotype: Its specificity is not known.

Whole-study results and caveats: Out-of-frame alpha sequences common to twins were enriched for low generation probability. With beta out-of-frame sequences, excess sharing by twins was weaker.

Via MiXCR, TCRdb re-called the 5' RACE reads, giving one row per CDR3 protein. The repertoire consists of 1.5 million to 2 million distinct CDR3 sequences, with about 30% occurring once and the leading ten covering roughly 0.3%. Germline CDR1 SGHAT, CDR2 FQNNGV. This CDR3 comprises 12 residues. V was shortened by 4 bases and J by 13 bases, with 14 bases between the two germline ends. Source material: cord blood. The receptor was derived from a newborn girl in good health. The rearrangement uses TRBV11-2 and TRBJ2-4; no definite D call. The CDR3, as DNA: TGTGCCAGCAGCTCCTCCGACGTATCCCAGTACTTC. Translation: CASSSSDVSQYF.